Each of the 9 T cell receptor beta chains below was sequenced from the same sample in a study of blood T cell repertoires in COVID-19. Measured with immunoSEQ multiplex PCR; TCRdb has only the in-frame clones, and not every one. In the table there are some 69,000 clones, roughly 88% of which are singletons. The material sequenced was peripheral blood. Receptor source: a man older than 75 with active or convalescent COVID-19.

This chain joins TRBV30 and TRBJ1-5; unclear D gene. Looked up from germline, CDR1 is GTSNPN and CDR2 is SVGIG (reference sequence). Between the trimmed V and J ends, which lost 0 bases and 5 bases, there was a span of 8 bases. The CDR3 loop spans 13 amino acids. The CDR3 here is CAWSVLGDQPQHF. The CDR3 bases are TGTGCCTGGAGTGTACTGGGAGATCAGCCCCAGCATTTT.

CDR3 region: CASRGSPDTQYF. The CDR3 DNA follows: TGTGCCTCCCGAGGGTCCCCAGATACGCAGTATTTT. This chain links TRBV13 with TRBJ2-3; D possibly corresponds to TRBD2 (5 bases). CDR1 and CDR2 (germline): PRHDT, FYEKMQ (reference sequence). V was pared by 11 bases and J by 4 bases, with 13 bases between. The CDR3 has 12 residues.

The chain carries TRBV2 and TRBJ2-2, with D tentatively TRBD2 (6 bases). Trimming took 6 bases from V and 6 from J, leaving 17 bases between them. The V gene's germline CDR1 is SNHLY and CDR2 FYNNEI. This CDR3 spans 15 amino acids. The CDR3 nucleotides are TGTGCCAGCAGAGCCGGAGCGGGCATTGCCGGGGAGCTGTTTTTT. It codes for CASRAGAGIAGELFF.

This clone was seen a handful of times. The V gene is TRBV2, the J gene TRBJ1-6; TRBD1 matches 8 bases. In germline, CDR1 is SNHLY, CDR2 FYNNEI. Unmatched junction bases numbered 4, after V lost 6 bases and J lost 3 bases. This CDR3 has 15 residues. The CDR3 coding sequence is TGTGCCAGCAGCCCAGACAGGGGCTATAATTCACCCCTCCACTTT. Protein sequence: CASSPDRGYNSPLHF.

The count of this clone is one. The J gene is TRBJ1-4, the V gene TRBV5-8, with TRBD1 matching over 7 bases. Germline CDR1 reads SGHTS; CDR2 reads YDEGEE. The CDR3 has 15 amino acids. The V segment lost 5 bases and the J segment 5 bases; nucleotides outside the gene matches: 9. CDR3 bases: TGTGCCAGCAGAAACCAGGACAGGTTGAATGAAAAACTGTTTTTT. It is translated as CASRNQDRLNEKLFF. The complete variable domain, with remaining parts taken from reference TRBV5-8 and TRBJ1-4, reads EAGVTQSPTHLIKTRGQQATLRCSPISGHTSVYWYQQALGLGLQFLLWYDEGEERNRGNFPPRFSGRQFPNYSSELNVNALELEDSALYLCASRNQDRLNEKLFFGSGTQLSVL.

This sequence joins TRBV11-2 and TRBJ2-5, with D tentatively TRBD2 (6 bases). Looked up from germline, CDR1 is SGHAT and CDR2 is FQNNGV. V was trimmed by 6 bases and J by 5 bases, leaving 16 bases between them. The CDR3 has 14 amino acids. CDR3 amino acids: CASRSRDAGETQYF. DNA of the CDR3: TGTGCCAGCAGATCGCGGGATGCCGGTGAGACCCAGTACTTC.

There are a few counts of this clone. The J gene is TRBJ1-3, the V gene TRBV11-2, with D hard to call. CDR1 and CDR2 from the germline V gene are SGHAT and FQNNGV. V was shortened by 3 bases and J by 4 bases, with 10 bases between the two germline ends. The length of the CDR3 is 14 residues. The CDR3 is CASSLRGIGNTIYF. In DNA, the CDR3 is TGTGCCAGCAGCTTGAGAGGGATCGGAAACACCATATATTTT.

This clone occurred once. The chain carries TRBV18 and TRBJ2-1, with D tentatively TRBD1 (5 bases). Trimming shortened V by 2 bases and J by 0 bases, and 8 bases separated the two germline ends. The CDR3 runs 15 residues. Germline loops: CDR1 KGHSH, CDR2 LQKENI. The DNA for the CDR3 is TGTGCCAGCTCACCAGACAGCAGCTCCTACAATGAGCAGTTCTTC. Translating gives CASSPDSSSYNEQFF.

The V call is TRBV3-1 (or the pseudogene TRBV3-2), the J call TRBJ1-2, with 9 bases identical to TRBD1. CDR1 is LGHDT and CDR2 is YNNKEL in the germline V gene (reference sequence). The CDR3 runs to 14 residues. V shed 4 bases and J 11 bases; nucleotides not matched to a gene: 11. The CDR3 region has the DNA TGTGCCAGCAGCCCCGGGACAGGGTCCGGAGTTTACACCTTC. Residues: CASSPGTGSGVYTF.